This T cell receptor (beta chain) comes out of a study of T cell changes during pregnancy in multiple sclerosis. TCRdb's copy holds only in-frame clones and misses some; the assay was immunoSEQ multiplex PCR. The sample records tens of thousands of clones, roughly 90% being singletons. This clone was seen just once. CDR1 is MRHNA, CDR2 SNTAGT, per germline. The V and J ends lost 6 bases and 6 bases, in that order; junction bases with no gene match: 8. This CDR3 has 15 residues. The rearrangement joins TRBV6-4 to TRBJ2-1, with 10 nucleotides matching TRBD2. This TCR was recovered from a female donor in good health, enrolled as a control in a pregnancy study. Sequences were derived from CD4+ T cells from peripheral blood mononuclear cells, sampled in the third trimester of pregnancy. CDR3: CASSGEAGGRNEQFF. The CDR3, as DNA: TGTGCCAGCAGCGGCGAAGCGGGGGGGCGCAATGAGCAGTTCTTC.